The clone carrying this T cell receptor beta chain was counted at least ten times. Germline V gene lookup returns CDR1 GTSNPN and CDR2 SVGIG (reference sequence). The length of the CDR3 is 14 residues. Between the trimmed V and J ends, which lost 1 base and 2 bases, there was a span of 8 bases. This sample stems from a study of molecular identifiers for immune sequencing clone quantification. It was with previously described methods and listed TCR primers that bulk TCR libraries were made. In TCRdb, the PCR reads were re-called with MiXCR into one record per CDR3 protein. The sample records approximately 500,000 distinct CDR3 sequences, about 22% being singletons.

This TCR came from a human donor in good health. Some libraries in this study had Jurkat cell RNA spiked in. The chain uses TRBV30 and TRBJ2-2, with D unresolved. Input material: naive CD8+ T cells from blood, with Jurkat cell RNA spiked in. Stated subset: FACS-sorted CD8+CD4-CCR7+CD45RA+ naive T cells. As DNA, the CDR3 is TGTGCCTGGAGTGAAGGAGATAACACCGGGGAGCTGTTTTTT. Amino acids: CAWSEGDNTGELFF.